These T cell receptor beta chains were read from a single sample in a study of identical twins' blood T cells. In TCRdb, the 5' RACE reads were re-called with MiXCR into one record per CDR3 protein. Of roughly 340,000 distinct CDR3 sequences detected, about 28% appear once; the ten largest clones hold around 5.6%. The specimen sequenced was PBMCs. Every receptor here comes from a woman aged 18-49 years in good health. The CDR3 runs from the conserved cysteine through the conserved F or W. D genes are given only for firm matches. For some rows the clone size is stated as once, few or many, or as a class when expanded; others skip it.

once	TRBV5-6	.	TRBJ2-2	CASSLRHSNTGELFF	TGTGCCAGCAGCTTGCGACACTCGAACACCGGGGAGCTGTTTTTT
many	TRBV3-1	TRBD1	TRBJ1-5	CASSLGTGGFGQPQHF	TGTGCCAGCAGCCTAGGGACAGGGGGATTCGGTCAGCCCCAGCATTTT
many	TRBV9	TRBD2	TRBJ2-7	CASSVGGSAYEQYF	TGTGCCAGCAGCGTAGGCGGGAGCGCCTACGAGCAGTACTTC
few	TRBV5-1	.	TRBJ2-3	CASRPHIGEARDTQYF	TGCGCCAGCAGACCTCATATAGGAGAGGCCAGGGATACGCAGTATTTT
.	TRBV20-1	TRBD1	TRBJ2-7	CSASDRGTHEQYF	TGCAGTGCTAGTGACAGGGGGACCCACGAGCAGTACTTC
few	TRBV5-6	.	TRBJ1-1	CASSLGWGPREAFF	TGTGCCAGCAGCTTGGGATGGGGACCCCGGGAAGCTTTCTTT
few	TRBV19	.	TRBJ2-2	CASRTTVGTGELFF	TGTGCCAGTAGGACGACAGTCGGAACCGGGGAGCTGTTTTTT
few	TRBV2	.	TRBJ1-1	CASSEDGNTEAFF	TGTGCCAGCAGTGAAGACGGGAACACTGAAGCTTTCTTT
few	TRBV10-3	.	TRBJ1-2	CAARAAANYGYTF	TGTGCCGCCCGGGCAGCTGCTAACTATGGCTACACCTTC
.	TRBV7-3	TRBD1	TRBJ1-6	CASSSRTGRGSYNSPLHF	TGTGCCAGCAGCAGCAGGACAGGAAGAGGCTCCTATAATTCACCCCTCCACTTT
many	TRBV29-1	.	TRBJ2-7	CSVPLLLAVASYEQYF	TGCAGCGTTCCCCTCTTACTGGCGGTGGCTTCCTACGAGCAGTACTTC
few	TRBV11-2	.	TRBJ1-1	CASSFTRETEAFF	TGTGCCAGCAGCTTTACCAGGGAGACTGAAGCTTTCTTT
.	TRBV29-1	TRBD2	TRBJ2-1	CSVKRLAVGNEQFF	TGCAGCGTAAAGCGTCTAGCGGTCGGCAATGAGCAGTTCTTC
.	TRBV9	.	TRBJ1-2	CASSVDEEGVIYGYTF	TGTGCCAGCAGCGTGGATGAGGAGGGGGTAATCTATGGCTACACCTTC
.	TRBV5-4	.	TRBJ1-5	CASRISLTKLGYSNQPQHF	TGTGCCAGCCGAATCAGTTTGACCAAATTGGGCTATAGCAATCAGCCCCAGCATTTT
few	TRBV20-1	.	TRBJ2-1	CSASIGSSYNEQLF	TGCAGTGCTAGTATTGGGAGCTCCTACAATGAGCAGCTCTTC
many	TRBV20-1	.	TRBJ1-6	CSANRAADSPLHF	TGCAGCGCCAACAGGGCAGCTGATTCACCCCTCCACTTT
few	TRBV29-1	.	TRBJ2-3	CSVDGWAGSTDTQYF	TGCAGCGTTGACGGCTGGGCGGGAAGCACAGATACGCAGTATTTT
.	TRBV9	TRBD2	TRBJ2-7	CASSSPSGRPDEQYF	TGTGCCAGCAGCTCTCCTAGCGGGAGGCCAGACGAGCAGTACTTC
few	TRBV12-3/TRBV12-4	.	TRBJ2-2	CASSLVGGGELFF	TGTGCCAGCAGTTTAGTGGGCGGCGGGGAGCTGTTTTTT